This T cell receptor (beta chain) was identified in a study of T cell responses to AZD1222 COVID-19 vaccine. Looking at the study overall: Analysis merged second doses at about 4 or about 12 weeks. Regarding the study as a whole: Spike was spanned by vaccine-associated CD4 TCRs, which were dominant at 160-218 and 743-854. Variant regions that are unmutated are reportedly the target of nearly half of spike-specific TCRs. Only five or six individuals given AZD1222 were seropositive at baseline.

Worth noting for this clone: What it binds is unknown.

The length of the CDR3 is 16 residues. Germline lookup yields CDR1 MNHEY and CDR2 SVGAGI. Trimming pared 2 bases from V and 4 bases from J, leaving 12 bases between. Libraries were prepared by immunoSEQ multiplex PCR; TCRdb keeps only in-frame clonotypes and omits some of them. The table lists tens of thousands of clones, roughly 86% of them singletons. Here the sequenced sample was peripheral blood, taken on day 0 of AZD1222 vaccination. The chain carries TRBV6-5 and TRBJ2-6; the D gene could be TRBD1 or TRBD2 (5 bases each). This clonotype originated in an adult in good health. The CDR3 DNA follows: TGTGCCAGCAGTTACCCCGGGACGCAAGGGGCCAACGTCCTGACTTTC. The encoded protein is CASSYPGTQGANVLTF.